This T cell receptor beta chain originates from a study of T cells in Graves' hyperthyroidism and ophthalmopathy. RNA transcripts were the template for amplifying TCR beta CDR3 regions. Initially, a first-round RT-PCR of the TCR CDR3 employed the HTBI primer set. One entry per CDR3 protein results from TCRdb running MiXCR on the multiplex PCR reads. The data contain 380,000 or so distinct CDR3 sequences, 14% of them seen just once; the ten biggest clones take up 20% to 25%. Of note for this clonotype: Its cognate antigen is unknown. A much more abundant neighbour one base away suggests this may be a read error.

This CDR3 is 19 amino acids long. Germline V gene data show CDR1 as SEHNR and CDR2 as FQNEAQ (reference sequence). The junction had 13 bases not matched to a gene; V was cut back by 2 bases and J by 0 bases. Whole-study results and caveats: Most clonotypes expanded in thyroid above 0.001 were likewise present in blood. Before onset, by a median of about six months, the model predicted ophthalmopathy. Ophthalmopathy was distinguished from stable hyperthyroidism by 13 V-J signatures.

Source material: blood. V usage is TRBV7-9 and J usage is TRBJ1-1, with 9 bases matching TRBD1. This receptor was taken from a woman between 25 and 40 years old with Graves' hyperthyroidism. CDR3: CASSLPNKATGGMNTEAFF. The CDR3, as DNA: TGTGCCAGCAGCTTACCGAACAAAGCGACAGGGGGGATGAACACTGAAGCTTTCTTT.